The 23 T cell receptor beta chains listed next were all sequenced from one sample in a study of T cells in Graves' hyperthyroidism and ophthalmopathy. Amplified TCR beta CDR3 regions derived from RNA transcripts. Using the HTBI primer set, a first-round RT-PCR was run on the TCR CDR3. TCRdb recomputed calls from the multiplex PCR reads with MiXCR, one row per CDR3 protein. Of more than 350,000 distinct CDR3 sequences listed, roughly 15% are singletons. Sequencing input: blood. Receptors were obtained from a woman aged 30 to 39 with Graves' ophthalmopathy.

This clonotype appeared a few times. The genes are TRBV4-1 and TRBJ1-1, with D maybe TRBD1 (6 bases). Germline-derived CDR1 and CDR2 are MGHRA and YSYEKL. This CDR3 has 15 amino acids. V was trimmed by 4 bases and J by 3 bases, leaving 15 bases between them. The CDR3 here is CASSPGQWGDTEAFF. CDR3 coding DNA: TGCGCCAGCAGCCCCGGACAGTGGGGAGACACTGAAGCTTTCTTT.

Many counts were recorded for this clonotype. V usage is TRBV27 and J usage is TRBJ2-7; no reliable D call. This CDR3 has 16 residues. CDR1 and CDR2 from the germline V gene are MNHEY and SMNVEV (reference sequence). Trimming shortened V by 8 bases and J by 5 bases, and 25 bases separated the two germline ends. The CDR3 loop reads CASRLSLSWPPHEQYF. CDR3 in DNA: TGTGCCAGCCGTCTCTCGCTCTCGTGGCCGCCACACGAGCAGTACTTC.

The sample holds many counts of this clonotype. The gene calls are TRBV5-1 and TRBJ1-1, with 10 bases aligning to TRBD1. V shed 5 bases, J shed 10 bases, and the junction held 8 bases outside the gene matches. Germline V gene sequence: CDR1 SGHRS, CDR2 YFSETQ. This CDR3 has 13 residues. The CDR3 spells CASRPDRGRAAFF. For the CDR3, the DNA is TGCGCCAGCAGACCCGACAGGGGGCGGGCAGCTTTCTTT.

This clonotype was recorded many times. This rearrangement joins TRBV27 to TRBJ2-2; no firm D call. CDR3 length: 16 amino acids. Trimming cost V 5 bases and J 6 bases, with 19 bases left between them. CDR1 MNHEY and CDR2 SMNVEV come from the germline V gene (reference sequence). CDR3: CASSPLSGDLAGELFF. CDR3 in DNA: TGTGCCAGCAGTCCCTTGTCAGGAGACTTAGCCGGGGAGCTGTTTTTT.

This clonotype was recorded at least ten times. The chain is built from TRBV18 and TRBJ1-6; possible D gene TRBD1, 5 bases. There are 14 residues in the CDR3. Germline CDR1 KGHSH, CDR2 LQKENI. V was clipped by 6 bases and J by 7 bases, with 13 bases between them. Written as DNA, the CDR3 is TGTGCCAGCTCCATGACCAGGGTGAATTCACCCCTCCACTTT. Residues: CASSMTRVNSPLHF.

This clonotype was observed many times. The chain links TRBV19 to TRBJ2-7; tentatively, D is TRBD1 (6 bases). Germline V gives CDR1 LNHDA, CDR2 SQIVND (reference sequence). V lost 3 bases and J lost 2, with 8 bases in between. This CDR3 spans 13 amino acids. The CDR3 region is CASSIRGTYEQYF. The CDR3 region has the DNA TGTGCCAGTAGTATCAGGGGAACCTACGAGCAGTACTTC.

J is TRBJ2-3 and V is TRBV30; TRBD1 matches at 8 bases. The CDR3 has 15 amino acids. CDR1 is GTSNPN, CDR2 SVGIG, per germline (reference sequence). J was trimmed by 8 bases and V by 3 bases; bases with no gene match: 13. The CDR3 DNA reads TGTGCCTGGAGCCGACAGGGGATCGGACAAGTTACGCAGTATTTT. It translates to CAWSRQGIGQVTQYF.

The rearrangement joins TRBV5-1 to TRBJ1-1, with 7 bases that match TRBD1. Germline CDR1 reads SGHRS; CDR2 reads YFSETQ. V shed 3 bases, J shed 6 bases, and the junction held 2 bases outside the gene matches. The CDR3 length is 12 residues. The CDR3 DNA follows: TGCGCCAGCAGCTCGACAGGGCCTGAAGCTTTCTTT. Its protein product is CASSSTGPEAFF.

This clonotype was counted between two and nine times. The chain employs TRBV13 and TRBJ2-3; the D gene is possibly TRBD1 (8 bases). Germline CDR1 is PRHDT and CDR2 is FYEKMQ (reference sequence). The V end lost 6 bases, the J end lost 3 bases, and 16 bases lay between the germline ends. The CDR3 contains 15 residues. CDR3 in DNA: TGTGCCAGCAGACGAGACAGGGGAGGGACAGATACGCAGTATTTT. It codes for CASRRDRGGTDTQYF. The variable domain in full, completed from reference TRBV13 and TRBJ2-3, reads AAGVIQSPRHLIKEKRETATLKCYPIPRHDTVYWYQQGPGQDPQFLISFYEKMQSDKGSIPDRFSAQQFSDYHSELNMSSLELGDSALYFCASRRDRGGTDTQYFGPGTRLTVL.

This clonotype was found many times. The chain is built from TRBV6-1 and TRBJ1-1, with D possibly TRBD1 on 6 matching bases. The V end was cut by 2 bases, the J end by 0 bases, with 13 bases between. The CDR3 has 16 residues. Germline V CDR1 and CDR2: MNHNS, SASEGT. The CDR3 coding sequence is TGTGCCAGCAGTGAATGGATAGGGGGAATGAACACTGAAGCTTTCTTT. The encoded protein is CASSEWIGGMNTEAFF.

In its sample, this clonotype was seen many times. The chain joins TRBV20-1 to TRBJ1-3; no clear D gene. The CDR3 consists of 15 residues. Trimming cost V 6 bases and J 7 bases, with 22 bases left between them. Germline CDR1 and CDR2: DFQATT and SNEGSKA (reference sequence). The CDR3 loop reads CSAIPIGSLYNTIYF. The CDR3 coding sequence is TGCAGTGCCATACCGATAGGGAGTTTGTACAACACCATATATTTT.

This clonotype was counted ten times or more. This chain uses TRBV24-1 with TRBJ2-2; 7 bases agree with TRBD1. The germline gives CDR1 KGHDR, CDR2 SFDVKD. The CDR3 has 16 residues. The V and J ends lost 0 bases and 4 bases, in that order; junction bases with no gene match: 4. In DNA form, the CDR3 reads TGTGCCACCAGTGATTTGAGGGGGCGAGGCACCGGGGAGCTGTTTTTT. Translating it yields CATSDLRGRGTGELFF.

This clonotype was detected many times. The chain carries TRBV20-1 and TRBJ2-1; D unresolved. Trimming took off 0 bases at V and 9 bases at J, with 6 bases between the two ends. CDR1 and CDR2 (germline): DFQATT, SNEGSKA (reference sequence). The CDR3 extends over 11 amino acids. The CDR3 nucleotides read TGCAGTGCTAGAGATCTCACTGAGCAGTTCTTC. Protein product: CSARDLTEQFF.

This clonotype was seen at least ten times. The rearrangement uses TRBV28 and TRBJ2-3; 10 bases match TRBD2. Trimming took 2 bases from V and 5 from J; bases not matched to a gene: 7. CDR1 is MDHEN and CDR2 is SYDVKM in the germline V gene. The CDR3 has 16 amino acids. The CDR3 sequence is CASSLERGGQGDTQYF. Written as DNA, the CDR3 is TGTGCCAGCAGTTTAGAGCGGGGGGGCCAAGGAGATACGCAGTATTTT.

This clonotype was found many times. The chain's CDR3 is CASTPPRAGEYGNEQFF. CDR3 coding DNA: TGTGCCAGCACTCCGCCCCGAGCGGGGGAATATGGCAATGAGCAGTTCTTC. The chain combines TRBV2 with TRBJ2-1, with 8 positions matching TRBD2. CDR1 is SNHLY, CDR2 FYNNEI, per germline. This CDR3 contains 17 residues. V trimming: 7 bases; J trimming: 6 bases; junction bases outside the gene matches: 17.

There are many counts of this clonotype. This sequence joins TRBV9 and TRBJ2-3; D is unclear. This CDR3 spans 15 amino acids. Per germline, CDR1 SGDLS and CDR2 YYNGEE. V shed 4 bases and J shed 1 base, with 13 bases lying between them. The CDR3 DNA is TGTGCCAGCAGCCCCCAGGCCCGAGGCACAGATACGCAGTATTTT. As protein: CASSPQARGTDTQYF.

This clonotype occurred many times. The V gene is TRBV27, the J gene TRBJ2-7; 8 positions match TRBD2. V was clipped by 6 bases and J by 2 bases; unmatched bases: 9. The CDR3 covers 15 residues. The germline V gene encodes CDR1 MNHEY and CDR2 SMNVEV (reference sequence). The CDR3 reads CASSLSGGIPYEQYF. CDR3 DNA sequence: TGTGCCAGCAGCCTCTCGGGAGGGATACCCTACGAGCAGTACTTC.

This clonotype came up many times. The chain employs TRBV3-1 and TRBJ1-5; D is unresolved. Looked up from germline, CDR1 is LGHDT and CDR2 is YNNKEL (reference sequence). V dropped 4 bases and J dropped 1 base, with 8 bases sitting between them. CDR3 length: 14 amino acids. CDR3 sequence (DNA): TGTGCCAGCAGCCGGAAAGACAGCAATCAGCCCCAGCATTTT. Translated, it gives CASSRKDSNQPQHF.

This clonotype has a count of ten or more. The J gene is TRBJ1-4, the V gene TRBV3-1, with 7 bases fitting TRBD1. The V and J ends lost 5 bases and 8 bases, in that order; junction bases with no gene match: 11. The CDR3 loop spans 15 amino acids. CDR1 is LGHDT, CDR2 YNNKEL, per germline (reference sequence). In DNA form, the CDR3 reads TGTGCCAGCAGCTGGACAGGTTCTCAGGGAGAAAAACTGTTTTTT. Residues: CASSWTGSQGEKLFF. Full variable domain (missing parts from reference TRBV3-1 and TRBJ1-4): DTAVSQTPKYLVTQMGNDKSIKCEQNLGHDTMYWYKQDSKKFLKIMFSYNNKELIINETVPNRFSPKSPDKAHLNLHINSLELGDSAVYFCASSWTGSQGEKLFFGSGTQLSVL.

Many counts were recorded for this clonotype. The junction differs from germline at one of its ends, possibly a read error. This sequence joins TRBV7-7 and TRBJ2-1, with 7 bases aligning to TRBD2. The CDR3 is 15 amino acids. Germline V gene data show CDR1 as SSHAT and CDR2 as FNYEAQ (reference sequence). The CDR3 spells CASSLLAGENNEQFF. In DNA, the CDR3 is TGTGCTAGCAGCTTATTAGCGGGCGAGAACAATGAGCAGTTCTTC.

This clonotype was seen repeatedly, ten times or more. This chain uses TRBV6-1 with TRBJ2-5; possibly TRBD1 for D (6 bases). Trimming took off 5 bases at V and 5 bases at J, with 15 bases between the two ends. Germline values: CDR1 MNHNS, CDR2 SASEGT. CDR3 size: 14 residues. The CDR3 loop reads CASSSWDILETQYF. CDR3 sequence (DNA): TGTGCCAGCAGTAGCTGGGACATATTGGAGACCCAGTACTTC.

With respect to this clonotype: This clone may be a read error of a much larger clone one base away. The CDR3 region has the DNA TGTGCCAGCAAAAGAGGGAGTGGGACCGCTCTGCCGGGAAATACGCAGTATTTT. It encodes CASKRGSGTALPGNTQYF. The chain has TRBV7-2 and TRBJ2-3; D is possibly TRBD1 or TRBD2 (5 bases each). CDR3 length: 18 amino acids. In germline, CDR1 is SGHTA, CDR2 FQGNSA. Trimming removed 7 bases from V and 7 bases from J, with 30 bases in between.

In its sample, this clonotype was seen many times. The chain joins TRBV20-1 to TRBJ2-7; 9 nucleotides match TRBD2. Germline lookup yields CDR1 DFQATT and CDR2 SNEGSKA (reference sequence). V gave up 1 base and J gave up 7 bases; unmatched junction bases: 14. The CDR3 contains 16 residues. The CDR3 protein is CSARVVAGESPSEQYF. Here the CDR3 DNA reads TGCAGTGCTAGAGTGGTAGCGGGGGAATCTCCTAGTGAGCAGTACTTC.